Listed here are 25 T cell receptor beta chains from one sample, sequenced in a study of cytomegalovirus exposure and HLA in healthy donors. Primers: 60 Vbeta forward and 13 Jbeta reverse. Clones were read by immunoSEQ multiplex PCR, and TCRdb kept only the in-frame ones, dropping some. The repertoire holds around 100,000 clones, with less than 85% as singletons. The sequencing sample was made of PBMCs. These receptors all come from a man aged 35 to 55 in good health and CMV-seronegative.

The V gene is TRBV29-1, the J gene TRBJ1-5; D might be TRBD1 (5 bases). This CDR3 comprises 13 residues. The V gene lost 6 bases and the J gene lost 6 bases, with 15 bases spanning the gap. CDR1 is SQVTM, CDR2 ANQGSEA, per germline. The CDR3 sequence is CSVGRGEGQPQHF. DNA of the CDR3: TGCAGCGTAGGGAGGGGCGAAGGTCAGCCCCAGCATTTT. Using reference TRBV29-1 and TRBJ1-5 for the parts outside the CDR3, the full variable domain is SAVISQKPSRDICQRGTSLTIQCQVDSQVTMMFWYRQQPGQSLTLIATANQGSEATYESGFVIDKFPISRPNLTFSTLTVSNMSPEDSSIYLCSVGRGEGQPQHFGDGTRLSIL.

This rearrangement joins TRBV2 to TRBJ1-5; 8 bases fit TRBD1. V gave up 4 bases and J gave up 3 bases; unmatched junction bases: 11. Germline V gene data show CDR1 as SNHLY and CDR2 as FYNNEI. There are 17 residues in the CDR3. The CDR3 region is CASSVPGTGDYNQPQHF. In DNA form, the CDR3 reads TGTGCCAGCAGTGTCCCCGGGACAGGAGATTACAATCAGCCCCAGCATTTT.

CDR3 loop: CSSGEGALETNEKLFF. The CDR3 DNA sequence: TGCAGCTCCGGAGAGGGGGCTCTAGAAACTAATGAAAAACTGTTTTTT. The J gene is TRBJ1-4, the V gene TRBV29-1; TRBD1 matches at 7 bases. V lost 8 bases, J lost 1 base, and 13 bases stayed unmatched. The CDR3 extends over 16 amino acids. Germline assignment: CDR1 SQVTM and CDR2 ANQGSEA.

By share, this clone counts as medium-sized. This chain joins TRBV9 and TRBJ1-1, with D possibly being TRBD1 (5 bases). Germline assignment: CDR1 SGDLS and CDR2 YYNGEE. The CDR3 runs 14 residues. Deletions cut 4 bases from V and 2 bases from J, with 12 bases between. The chain's CDR3 is CASSPGLGNTEAFF. The DNA for the CDR3 is TGTGCCAGCAGCCCGGGACTGGGCAACACTGAAGCTTTCTTT.

The chain has TRBV30 and TRBJ2-2, with a weak D call TRBD2 (7 bases). The CDR3 length is 13 residues. The ends were cut back, 0 bases at V and 8 bases at J, with 10 bases in the middle. Germline assignment: CDR1 GTSNPN and CDR2 SVGIG (reference sequence). CDR3 region: CAWSVGGAGELFF. The CDR3 DNA is TGTGCCTGGAGTGTAGGGGGGGCTGGGGAGCTGTTTTTT.

As to this clone: The junction departs from germline at one end; a sequencing error may be responsible. The genes are TRBV7-9 and TRBJ2-7, with 8 positions matching TRBD1. The V gene's germline CDR1 is SEHNR and CDR2 FQNEAQ (reference sequence). CDR3 size: 14 residues. The CDR3 reads CASSFRDRTYEQHF. CDR3 bases: TGTGCCAGCAGCTTTCGGGACAGGACCTACGAGCAGCACTTC.

V and J are TRBV30 and TRBJ1-6; the D gene is possibly TRBD1 (6 bases). CDR3 length equals 17 residues. Trimming removed 1 base from V and 3 bases from J, with 16 bases in between. Germline lookup yields CDR1 GTSNPN and CDR2 SVGIG (reference sequence). DNA of the CDR3: TGTGCCTGGAGTGGAGGGACACGCCTCGACTATAATTCACCCCTCCACTTT. Its protein is CAWSGGTRLDYNSPLHF.

The chain links TRBV5-1 to TRBJ2-2; TRBD2 matches 10 bases. The germline gives CDR1 SGHRS, CDR2 YFSETQ. There are 16 residues in the CDR3. Trimming took 0 bases from V and 3 from J; bases not matched to a gene: 2. The CDR3 is CASSLGTSGDTGELFF. CDR3 sequence (DNA): TGCGCCAGCAGCTTGGGGACTAGCGGAGACACCGGGGAGCTGTTTTTT. The full variable domain, in which reference TRBV5-1 and TRBJ2-2 provide the parts outside the CDR3, is KAGVTQTPRYLIKTRGQQVTLSCSPISGHRSVSWYQQTPGQGLQFLFEYFSETQRNKGNFPGRFSGRQFSNSRSEMNVSTLELGDSALYLCASSLGTSGDTGELFFGEGSRLTVL.

The chain recombines TRBV4-3 with TRBJ2-3, with D possibly TRBD2 on 5 matching bases. V was clipped by 4 bases and J by 4 bases, with 18 bases between them. The CDR3 is 16 residues long. CDR1 LGHNA and CDR2 YSLEER come from the germline V gene. The chain's CDR3 is CASSRSSSGIPDTQYF. CDR3 nucleotides: TGCGCCAGCAGCCGTAGCTCGAGCGGAATACCAGATACGCAGTATTTT.

The J gene is TRBJ2-7, the V gene TRBV19, with 7 bases fitting TRBD1. CDR1 and CDR2 (germline): LNHDA, SQIVND (reference sequence). V trimming: 6 bases; J trimming: 2 bases; junction bases outside the gene matches: 10. CDR3 size: 15 residues. CDR3 in DNA: TGTGCCAGTAGACTCGAAGACAGGGCCCCCTACGAGCAGTACTTC. Translation: CASRLEDRAPYEQYF.

V gene TRBV7-9 combines with J gene TRBJ2-2, with D uncertain. There are 14 residues in the CDR3. The V gene lost 7 bases and the J gene lost 4 bases, with 13 bases spanning the gap. Germline V gene lookup returns CDR1 SEHNR and CDR2 FQNEAQ (reference sequence). CDR3 sequence (DNA): TGTGCCAGCATGACTGAGACGACCACCGGGGAGCTGTTTTTT. It codes for CASMTETTTGELFF.

As regards this clone: This CDR3 is also generated by other DNA sequences in the sample. The rearrangement uses TRBV18 and TRBJ1-2, with 7 bases fitting TRBD1. Germline trimming cut 2 bases from V and 5 bases from J; bases unmatched to any gene: 2. Germline CDR1 is KGHSH and CDR2 is LQKENI. CDR3 length equals 13 residues. The chain's CDR3 is CASSPTGEYGYTF. CDR3 nucleotides: TGTGCCAGCTCACCAACAGGGGAATATGGCTACACCTTC.

This chain uses TRBV29-1 with TRBJ1-2; 8 bases are shared with TRBD1. The ends lost 7 bases at V and 5 bases at J; junction bases unmatched: 9. Germline loops: CDR1 SQVTM, CDR2 ANQGSEA. The CDR3 has 13 residues. The CDR3, as DNA: TGCAGCGCCCGGACAGGGTTTCCGTATGGCTACACCTTC. The encoded protein is CSARTGFPYGYTF.

V gene TRBV19 combines with J gene TRBJ1-1; no definite D call. Germline lookup yields CDR1 LNHDA and CDR2 SQIVND (reference sequence). The CDR3 runs 13 residues. Trimming shortened V by 6 bases and J by 3 bases, and 11 bases separated the two germline ends. The CDR3 DNA sequence: TGTGCCAGTAGATGGCGGAGGGACACTGAAGCTTTCTTT. Its translation: CASRWRRDTEAFF. Combining the CDR3 with reference TRBV19 and TRBJ1-1 gives the whole variable domain DGGITQSPKYLFRKEGQNVTLSCEQNLNHDAMYWYRQDPGQGLRLIYYSQIVNDFQKGDIAEGYSVSREKKESFPLTVTSAQKNPTAFYLCASRWRRDTEAFFGQGTRLTVV.

The gene calls are TRBV18 and TRBJ1-6; 9 bases map to TRBD1. J gave up 9 bases and V 3 bases, and 0 bases lay outside the gene matches. Germline V lookup: CDR1 KGHSH, CDR2 LQKENI. The CDR3 is made up of 13 amino acids. This chain's CDR3 is CASSPGQGSPLHF. The CDR3 bases are TGTGCCAGCTCACCGGGACAGGGTTCACCCCTCCACTTT.

The chain couples TRBV15 to TRBJ1-6; 7 bases fit TRBD1. Germline-derived CDR1 and CDR2 are LNHNV and YYDKDF (reference sequence). The CDR3 runs 16 residues. The junction had 7 bases not matched to a gene; V was cut back by 3 bases and J by 5 bases. The CDR3, as DNA: TGTGCCACCAGCAGGGATTGGACAGGAGATAATTCACCCCTCCACTTT. As protein: CATSRDWTGDNSPLHF.

This chain uses TRBV4-1 with TRBJ2-7; perhaps TRBD2 as D (6 bases). CDR1 and CDR2 (germline): MGHRA, YSYEKL. The CDR3 has 16 residues. The V end lost 4 bases, the J end lost 2 bases, and 18 bases lay between the germline ends. CDR3 sequence (DNA): TGCGCCAGCAGCCCGAGTACCTCGGGAGATCCCTACGAGCAGTACTTC. Its protein product is CASSPSTSGDPYEQYF.

This clone was found once. The CDR3 DNA reads as TGCGCCAGCAGCTGGCGGGGGGACCGACGGGTGACAGATACGCAGTATTTT. Translated: CASSWRGDRRVTDTQYF. V and J are TRBV5-1 and TRBJ2-3; 8 nucleotides line up with TRBD2. Germline CDR1 is SGHRS and CDR2 is YFSETQ. V was clipped by 3 bases and J by 3 bases; unmatched bases: 12. This CDR3 spans 17 amino acids.

The chain combines TRBV2 with TRBJ1-2; no definite D call. The CDR3 has 14 amino acids. Germline V lookup: CDR1 SNHLY, CDR2 FYNNEI. Trimming took off 3 bases at V and 6 bases at J, with 14 bases between the two ends. CDR3 amino acids: CASSEGPPAHGYTF. In DNA, the CDR3 is TGTGCCAGCAGTGAGGGCCCCCCAGCTCATGGCTACACCTTC.

The rearrangement joins TRBV5-1 to TRBJ2-6, with D possibly matching TRBD1 (5 bases). V dropped 0 bases and J dropped 5 bases, with 15 bases sitting between them. The CDR3 loop spans 17 amino acids. Germline CDR1 reads SGHRS; CDR2 reads YFSETQ. The CDR3 spells CASSLVTVRDRANVLTF. CDR3 sequence (DNA): TGCGCCAGCAGCTTGGTGACAGTGAGAGACCGGGCCAACGTCCTGACTTTC.

V gene TRBV6-1 combines with J gene TRBJ2-3; TRBD2 aligns across 14 bases. The CDR3 sequence is 15 residues long. Germline CDR1 is MNHNS and CDR2 is SASEGT. V lost 5 bases to trimming and J lost 4 bases; unmatched junction nucleotides: 2. The CDR3 DNA reads TGTGCCAGCAGTTCGACTAGCGGGGGGGCAGATACGCAGTATTTT. As protein: CASSSTSGGADTQYF.

The rearrangement joins TRBV7-3 to TRBJ2-1, with TRBD1 matching over 7 bases. V gave up 4 bases and J gave up 6 bases; unmatched junction bases: 9. The germline V gene has CDR1 SGHTA and CDR2 FQGTGA. The CDR3 loop spans 15 amino acids. The CDR3 here is CASSSTGTALNEQFF. The CDR3 DNA follows: TGTGCCAGCAGCTCCACCGGGACAGCTCTCAATGAGCAGTTCTTC.

A single count supports this clone. The rearrangement uses TRBV13 and TRBJ2-7; tentative D call: TRBD2 (5 bases). Deletions cut 5 bases from V and 0 bases from J, with 14 bases between. CDR1 and CDR2 (germline): PRHDT, FYEKMQ (reference sequence). The CDR3 extends over 15 amino acids. CDR3 protein: CASSLGPGYSYEQYF. The CDR3 bases are TGTGCCAGCAGCCTCGGCCCGGGGTACTCCTACGAGCAGTACTTC.

The chain combines TRBV2 with TRBJ1-4; D not resolved. With 6 bases removed from V and 8 bases from J, the gap between germline ends came to 16 bases. Germline lookup yields CDR1 SNHLY and CDR2 FYNNEI. This CDR3 is 14 amino acids long. CDR3 nucleotide sequence: TGTGCCAGCAGCTCAGACCACGGCGGGGAAAAACTGTTTTTT. Translating gives CASSSDHGGEKLFF.

Points on this clone: Mismatch with germline at one junction end may stem from a read error. The rearrangement links TRBV7-7 to TRBJ2-5, with 14 bases matching TRBD2. The J call may be in error: the DNA end matches TRBJ2-7 better. CDR3 length: 15 residues. Germline CDR1 reads SSHAT; CDR2 reads FNYEAQ (reference sequence). The CDR3 region is CASSQGLAGAYEQYF. The CDR3 nucleotides are TGTGCTAGCAGCCAGGGACTAGCGGGGGCCTACGAGCAGTACTTC.